Listed here are 15 T cell receptor beta chains from one sample, sequenced in a study of T cells in women clearing cervical HPV infection. Generated by immunoSEQ multiplex PCR, the TCRdb table keeps only in-frame clones and is missing some. The sample data list tens of thousands of clones. The material sequenced was blood buffy coat. These receptors originate from a woman between 18 and 70 years old with a cervical HPV16 infection that either progressed to CIN3+ or cleared (not recorded which).

About this clone: The read finishes 3 residues shy of the CDR3 end, and the germline J gene is used to complete it. The chain couples TRBV27 to TRBJ2-7; no clear D. The CDR3 runs to 14 residues. Per the germline V gene, CDR1 is MNHEY and CDR2 is SMNVEV (reference sequence). Trimming removed 3 bases from V and 1 base from J, with 10 bases in between. The chain's CDR3 is CASSFSSGSYEQYF. The CDR3 bases that were read are TGTGCCAGCAGTTTTTCCTCAGGTTCCTACGAG.

Turning to this clone: The read halts 3 residues ahead of the CDR3 end, with the missing end drawn from the germline J gene. The chain links TRBV20-1 to TRBJ2-1; 7 bases align to TRBD2. V shed 0 bases and J 3 bases; nucleotides not matched to a gene: 8. This CDR3 region has 16 residues. The V gene's germline CDR1 is DFQATT and CDR2 SNEGSKA (reference sequence). CDR3 DNA (partial): TGCAGTGCTAGAGATTTGGGACGGGGGGACTACAATGAG. Translated: CSARDLGRGDYNE. The CDR3 in full is CSARDLGRGDYNEQFF.

The CDR3 DNA, read in part, is TGTGCCAGCAGAGTTAGCGGGGGCAATGAG. This encodes CASRVSGGNE. The entire CDR3 protein is CASRVSGGNEQFF. The chain has TRBV11-2 and TRBJ2-1, with TRBD2 identical over 9 bases. The missing CDR3 end, 3 residues past where the read stops, is filled in from the germline J gene. Per the germline V gene, CDR1 is SGHAT and CDR2 is FQNNGV. After removal of 6 bases from V and 6 bases from J, the junction contained 3 bases not matched to a gene. CDR3 length: 13 residues.

With respect to this clone: The CDR3 end is not reached by the read, which stops 3 residues before it; the germline J gene fills it in. The chain recombines TRBV19 with TRBJ2-1; D is possibly TRBD1 (5 bases). V lost 3 bases, J lost 4 bases, and 13 bases lay in between. This CDR3 region has 15 residues. Per germline, CDR1 LNHDA and CDR2 SQIVND (reference sequence). The sequenced part of the CDR3 DNA is TGTGCCAGTAGTATGGGGCAAAGGGCATACAATGAG. Amino acids: CASSMGQRAYNE. The full CDR3 reads CASSMGQRAYNEQFF.

With regard to this clone: The read falls 3 residues short of the CDR3 end, and the missing part is taken from the germline J gene. The chain combines TRBV2 with TRBJ1-1; D perhaps matches TRBD1 (6 bases). Looked up from germline, CDR1 is SNHLY and CDR2 is FYNNEI. The CDR3 extends over 13 amino acids. The CDR3 loop reads CASTETIRGAAFF. Partial CDR3 DNA: TGTGCCAGCACCGAAACGATCAGGGGCGCA.

For this clone: The read ends 3 residues before the CDR3 terminus; that terminus is restored from the germline J gene. The rearrangement uses TRBV20-1 and TRBJ1-1, with TRBD1 matching over 7 bases. CDR3 length: 13 amino acids. CDR1 DFQATT and CDR2 SNEGSKA come from the germline V gene (reference sequence). J lost 2 bases, V lost 3 bases, and 3 bases had no gene match. The CDR3 region is CSASHRGNTEAFF. CDR3 DNA, as far as it was read: TGCAGTGCTAGTCACAGGGGAAACACTGAA.

Comment on this clone: Sequencing ends 3 residues short of the CDR3 end; the germline J gene provides the rest. This chain links TRBV20-1 with TRBJ1-2, with D possibly TRBD1 on 6 matching bases. CDR1 and CDR2 (germline): DFQATT, SNEGSKA (reference sequence). The length of the CDR3 is 12 residues. The sequenced part of the CDR3 DNA is TGCAGTGCTAGGAAACAGGGTGGCGGC. This encodes CSARKQGGG. The full CDR3 protein reads CSARKQGGGYTF.

In terms of frequency, this clone is medium-sized. The CDR3 goes on 3 residues after the read ends, and that part is filled in from the germline J gene. The chain combines TRBV9 with TRBJ1-2; D ambiguous. V shed 2 bases and J shed 2 bases, with 7 bases lying between them. Germline V CDR1 and CDR2: SGDLS, YYNGEE. CDR3 length equals 13 residues. CDR3 region: CASSVTENYGYTF. Partial CDR3 DNA: TGTGCCAGCAGCGTTACAGAGAACTATGGC.

Concerning this clone: The CDR3 goes on 3 residues after the read ends, and that part is filled in from the germline J gene. V and J are TRBV11-3 and TRBJ1-2; possible D gene TRBD1, 5 bases. Looked up from germline, CDR1 is SGHNT and CDR2 is YENEEA. This CDR3 contains 12 residues. With 5 bases removed from V and 6 bases from J, the gap between germline ends came to 10 bases. This CDR3 is CASSIIRDGYTF. The CDR3 bases that were read are TGTGCCAGCAGCATCATCAGGGATGGC. The whole variable domain, filled in from reference TRBV11-3 and TRBJ1-2, reads EAGVVQSPRYKIIEKKQPVAFWCNPISGHNTLYWYLQNLGQGPELLIRYENEEAVDDSQLPKDRFSAERLKGVDSTLKIQPAELGDSAVYLCASSIIRDGYTFGSGTRLTVV.

According to its frequency, this clone is medium-sized (0.01 to 0.1%). The read halts 3 residues ahead of the CDR3 end, with the missing end drawn from the germline J gene. This rearrangement joins TRBV6-2 or TRBV6-3 to TRBJ1-2; D remains unclear. With 6 bases removed from V and 4 bases from J, the gap between germline ends came to 6 bases. The CDR3 spans 11 residues. CDR1 and CDR2 from the germline V gene are MNHEY and SVGEGT. The part of the CDR3 DNA that was read is TGTGCCAGCAGGCACAGCTATGGC. This sequence encodes CASRHSYG. In full, the CDR3 is CASRHSYGYTF.

About this clone: The read halts 3 residues ahead of the CDR3 end, with the missing end drawn from the germline J gene. The chain employs TRBV7-3 and TRBJ2-5; D is possibly TRBD1 (5 bases). Germline CDR1 and CDR2: SGHTA and FQGTGA. The length of the CDR3 is 13 residues. Trimming stripped 3 bases from V and 3 bases from J, with 8 bases between. The DNA read from the CDR3 is TGTGCCAGCAGCTTTGGCAGGGAAGAGACC. This gives the protein CASSFGREET. The full-length CDR3 reads as CASSFGREETQYF.

As concerns this clone: The read ends 3 residues shy of where the CDR3 ends; the end is completed using the germline J gene. The chain recombines TRBV6-1 with TRBJ2-5; D perhaps matches TRBD1 (5 bases). CDR3 length: 13 amino acids. Per the germline V gene, CDR1 is MNHNS and CDR2 is SASEGT. The V and J ends lost 4 bases and 0 bases respectively, with 6 bases between them. The CDR3 DNA, read in part, is TGTGCCAGCAGTGGACAGTACCAAGAGACC. Translated, it gives CASSGQYQET. The CDR3 in its entirety is CASSGQYQETQYF.

As for this clone: Read data end 3 residues before the CDR3 end; the end is taken from the germline J gene. This rearrangement joins TRBV6-1 to TRBJ2-7; TRBD2 agrees at 9 bases. V was clipped by 1 base and J by 4 bases; unmatched bases: 11. The CDR3 covers 17 residues. Germline loops: CDR1 MNHNS, CDR2 SASEGT. This CDR3 reads CASSEGHSGRFRYEQYF. CDR3 DNA, as far as it was read: TGTGCCAGCAGTGAAGGCCATAGCGGGAGATTCCGATACGAG.

Turning to this clone: The read terminates 3 residues ahead of where the CDR3 ends, so the germline J gene completes it. The V call is TRBV13, the J call TRBJ2-7; tentative D call: TRBD1 (5 bases). CDR3 length equals 15 residues. In germline, CDR1 is PRHDT, CDR2 FYEKMQ (reference sequence). The germline V and J ends were trimmed by 5 bases and 0 bases, with 14 bases remaining between them. The sequenced part of the CDR3 DNA is TGTGCCAGCAGCAAAACAGGAGCCAACTCCTACGAG. Amino acids: CASSKTGANSYE. The entire CDR3 protein reads CASSKTGANSYEQYF.

This clone shows up as medium-sized by frequency. The CDR3 extends 3 residues past the end of the read, so its final part is completed from the germline J gene. J is TRBJ2-3 and V is TRBV7-8, with TRBD1 identical over 7 bases. This CDR3 is 15 amino acids long. V lost 2 bases, J lost 3 bases, and 5 bases stayed unmatched. Germline V gene sequence: CDR1 SGHVS, CDR2 FQNEAQ. CDR3 bases read: TGTGCCAGCAGCTTATCCCAGGGGGTAACAGATACG. This gives the protein CASSLSQGVTDT. The whole CDR3 sequence is CASSLSQGVTDTQYF.